The following is a T cell receptor beta chain sequence with its context. Its cognate antigen is unknown. Genomic DNA provided the template from which TCR beta VDJ and CDR3 profiles were obtained. TCRdb re-called the reads through MiXCR, storing one row per CDR3 protein. Here the sample spans 200,000 to 250,000 distinct CDR3 sequences, over 40% being singletons. These data originate in a study of CD8+CD57+ T cells in acquired aplastic anemia. Broader study findings: Researchers reported that CD8+ Simpson's diversity was not significantly different in patients versus controls.

An expansion of CD8+CD57+ cells by flow cytometry had been shown in patients chosen for sequencing. Everyone among the patients had severe acquired aplastic anemia. Sequencing input: sorted CD4+, CD8+, or CD8+CD57+ T cells (not recorded which) from PBMCs. This sequence originates from a human donor with aplastic anemia.

The CDR3 nucleotides read TGTGCCAGTAGGCCTCCGGGACAGAACACTGAAGCTTTCTTT. Translation gives CASRPPGQNTEAFF. The chain couples TRBV19 to TRBJ1-1; a weak D match, TRBD1 (6 bases). This CDR3 spans 14 amino acids. The V end was cut by 6 bases, the J end by 1 base, with 12 bases between. The germline V gene has CDR1 LNHDA and CDR2 SQIVND (reference sequence). The complete variable domain, with remaining parts taken from reference TRBV19 and TRBJ1-1, reads DGGITQSPKYLFRKEGQNVTLSCEQNLNHDAMYWYRQDPGQGLRLIYYSQIVNDFQKGDIAEGYSVSREKKESFPLTVTSAQKNPTAFYLCASRPPGQNTEAFFGQGTRLTVV.